A single sample gave rise to the 15 T cell receptor beta chains below, sequenced in a study of beta chain features in type 1 diabetes. The sequenced template was cDNA made from the entire isolated RNA. Profiled with immunoSEQ multiplex PCR; TCRdb holds only in-frame clones, not every one. The table includes approximately 160,000 clones, around 8% detected once. Input material: central memory CD4+ T cells from blood. Source of these receptors: a man younger than 30 in good health.

The V and J genes are TRBV29-1 and TRBJ1-4; unclear D gene. In germline, CDR1 is SQVTM, CDR2 ANQGSEA. V was clipped by 5 bases and J by 2 bases, with 6 bases between them. This CDR3 has 12 residues. The CDR3 protein is CSVLHTNEKLFF. The CDR3 DNA sequence: TGCAGCGTTTTACATACTAATGAAAAACTGTTTTTT.

The chain recombines TRBV29-1 with TRBJ2-7; 11 nucleotides match TRBD1. With V trimmed by 2 bases and J by 3 bases, 3 bases remained unmatched. The germline V gene encodes CDR1 SQVTM and CDR2 ANQGSEA. The CDR3 consists of 14 residues. The CDR3 DNA sequence: TGCAGCGTTGAACCCGGGACAGGGGGCTACGAGCAGTACTTC. Its protein is CSVEPGTGGYEQYF.

This clone has a handful of counts. This specimen includes other DNA sequences encoding the same CDR3. V and J are TRBV7-9 and TRBJ2-2; 10 bases are shared with TRBD1. Germline assignment: CDR1 SEHNR and CDR2 FQNEAQ (reference sequence). The CDR3 loop spans 16 amino acids. J was trimmed by 2 bases and V by 4 bases; bases with no gene match: 4. The CDR3 sequence: CASSSRDRGNTGELFF. DNA for the CDR3: TGTGCCAGCAGCTCCCGGGACAGGGGAAACACCGGGGAGCTGTTTTTT.

The chain carries TRBV7-9 and TRBJ1-4; the D gene is possibly TRBD1 (6 bases). The V gene's germline CDR1 is SEHNR and CDR2 FQNEAQ (reference sequence). V dropped 4 bases and J dropped 0 bases, with 9 bases sitting between them. The CDR3 is 15 residues long. The CDR3 loop reads CASSSRTATNEKLFF. CDR3 nucleotides: TGTGCCAGCAGCTCGCGGACAGCAACTAATGAAAAACTGTTTTTT.

This clone has only a few counts. The chain recombines TRBV14 with TRBJ2-7; D possibly corresponds to TRBD1 (6 bases). V shed 5 bases and J shed 3 bases, with 11 bases lying between them. The germline CDR1 and CDR2 sequences are SGHDN and FVKESK. The CDR3 covers 13 residues. The CDR3 region is CASSFHRDYEQYF. Here the CDR3 DNA reads TGTGCCAGCAGCTTCCACAGGGACTACGAGCAGTACTTC.

The table lists this clone with many counts. The chain couples TRBV6-1 to TRBJ2-1, with TRBD1 identical over 7 bases. The CDR3 totals 16 residues. Trimming cost V 3 bases and J 6 bases; bases outside gene matches: 11. In germline, CDR1 is MNHNS, CDR2 SASEGT. DNA for the CDR3: TGTGCCAGCAGTGAGGTAGGGGGCTCTACTTCCAATGAGCAGTTCTTC. This sequence encodes CASSEVGGSTSNEQFF.

Only a few counts were recorded for this clone. This rearrangement joins TRBV28 to TRBJ1-5; D perhaps matches TRBD1 (6 bases). The CDR3 length is 12 residues. The ends were cut back, 6 bases at V and 5 bases at J, with 8 bases in the middle. CDR1 and CDR2 (germline): MDHEN, SYDVKM. CDR3 amino acids: CASSRGHQPQHF. For the CDR3, the DNA is TGTGCCAGCAGCAGGGGTCATCAGCCCCAGCATTTT. The whole variable domain, filled in from reference TRBV28 and TRBJ1-5, reads DVKVTQSSRYLVKRTGEKVFLECVQDMDHENMFWYRQDPGLGLRLIYFSYDVKMKEKGDIPEGYSVSREKKERFSLILESASTNQTSMYLCASSRGHQPQHFGDGTRLSIL.

This clone has just a few counts. The chain employs TRBV7-3 and TRBJ2-2, with 9 positions matching TRBD2. The CDR3 has 17 amino acids. Trimming cost V 4 bases and J 1 base; bases outside gene matches: 7. Per germline, CDR1 SGHTA and CDR2 FQGTGA. CDR3 protein: CASSSLAGSWNTGELFF. In nucleotides, the CDR3 is TGTGCCAGCAGCTCCCTAGCGGGATCGTGGAACACCGGGGAGCTGTTTTTT.

This clone appeared a few times. The CDR3 sequence: CASSPQGPRSDQPQHF. The CDR3 DNA sequence: TGTGCCAGCTCACCACAGGGGCCTCGTTCGGATCAGCCCCAGCATTTT. This rearrangement joins TRBV18 to TRBJ1-5, with D perhaps TRBD1 (5 bases). Trimming cost V 1 base and J 5 bases, with 15 bases left between them. Looked up from germline, CDR1 is KGHSH and CDR2 is LQKENI. This CDR3 contains 16 residues.

In its sample, this clone was seen a few times. This chain joins TRBV27 and TRBJ1-1; D is uncertain. The V and J ends lost 8 bases and 11 bases respectively, with 15 bases between them. The CDR3 consists of 11 residues. Germline loops: CDR1 MNHEY, CDR2 SMNVEV (reference sequence). CDR3 sequence reads: CASSAEGRAFF. In DNA, the CDR3 is TGTGCCAGCTCGGCGGAGGGTAGGGCTTTCTTT.

This clone was recorded a few times. A read error may produce the germline difference seen at one junction end. The chain is built from TRBV7-7 and TRBJ2-7; tentatively, D is TRBD2 (5 bases). The CDR3 length is 13 residues. From germline, CDR1 is SSHAT and CDR2 FNYEAQ (reference sequence). The chain's CDR3 is CASSLAGTYEQYF. The CDR3 bases are TGTGCTAGCAGCTTAGCCGGGACCTACGAGCAGTACTTC.

The genes are TRBV11-1 and TRBJ1-1; 10 bases are a match to TRBD1. V shed 2 bases and J 3 bases; nucleotides not matched to a gene: 9. CDR3 length: 17 amino acids. Per germline, CDR1 SGHAT and CDR2 FQDESV (reference sequence). Written as DNA, the CDR3 is TGTGCCAGCAGCTTAACGGCCGGGACAGGGGTGTACACTGAAGCTTTCTTT. This translates into CASSLTAGTGVYTEAFF. Together with reference TRBV11-1 and TRBJ1-1, the CDR3 gives the full variable domain: EAEVAQSPRYKITEKSQAVAFWCDPISGHATLYWYRQILGQGPELLVQFQDESVVDDSQLPKDRFSAERLKGVDSTLKIQPAELGDSAMYLCASSLTAGTGVYTEAFFGQGTRLTVV.

The rearrangement uses TRBV27 and TRBJ2-5, with TRBD1 matching 10 bases. The length of the CDR3 is 14 residues. Looked up from germline, CDR1 is MNHEY and CDR2 is SMNVEV (reference sequence). The V and J ends lost 4 bases and 5 bases, in that order; junction bases with no gene match: 4. The CDR3 protein is CASSYGGQGETQYF. The CDR3 bases are TGTGCCAGCAGTTATGGGGGACAGGGGGAGACCCAGTACTTC.

The sample holds many counts of this clone. The chain uses TRBV5-4 and TRBJ2-5; perhaps TRBD1 as D (6 bases). Trimming shortened V by 0 bases and J by 1 base, and 10 bases separated the two germline ends. Germline V lookup: CDR1 SGHNT, CDR2 YYREEE (reference sequence). There are 15 residues in the CDR3. CDR3 protein: CASSLGRGSQETQYF. CDR3 sequence (DNA): TGTGCCAGCAGCTTGGGCAGGGGAAGCCAAGAGACCCAGTACTTC.

The V gene is TRBV7-8, the J gene TRBJ1-1; possible D gene TRBD1, 5 bases. V was trimmed by 5 bases and J by 5 bases, leaving 15 bases between them. The CDR3 runs to 14 residues. Looked up from germline, CDR1 is SGHVS and CDR2 is FQNEAQ. The CDR3 reads CASSQVWGGTEAFF. The CDR3 region has the DNA TGTGCCAGCAGCCAGGTGTGGGGCGGTACTGAAGCTTTCTTT.